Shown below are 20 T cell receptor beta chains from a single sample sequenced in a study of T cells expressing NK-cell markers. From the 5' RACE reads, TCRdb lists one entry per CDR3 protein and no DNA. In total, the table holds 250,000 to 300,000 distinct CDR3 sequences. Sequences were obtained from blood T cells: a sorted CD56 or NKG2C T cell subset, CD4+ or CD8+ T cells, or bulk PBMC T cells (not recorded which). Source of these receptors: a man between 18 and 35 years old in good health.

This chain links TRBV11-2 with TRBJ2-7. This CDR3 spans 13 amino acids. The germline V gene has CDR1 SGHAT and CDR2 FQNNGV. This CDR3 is CASSLGELNEQYF.

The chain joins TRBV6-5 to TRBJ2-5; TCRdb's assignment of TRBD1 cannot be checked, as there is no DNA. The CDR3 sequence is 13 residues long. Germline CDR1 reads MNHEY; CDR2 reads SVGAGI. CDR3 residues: CASSYGGQETQYF.

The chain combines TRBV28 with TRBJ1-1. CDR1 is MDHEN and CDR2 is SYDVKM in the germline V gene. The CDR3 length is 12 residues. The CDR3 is CASTLWDGEAFF.

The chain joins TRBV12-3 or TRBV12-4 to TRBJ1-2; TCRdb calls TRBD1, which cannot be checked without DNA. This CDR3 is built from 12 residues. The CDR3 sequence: CASRRDKGSYTF.

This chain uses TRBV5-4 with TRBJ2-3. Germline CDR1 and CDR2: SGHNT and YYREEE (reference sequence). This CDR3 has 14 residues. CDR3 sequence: CASSPELSTDTQYF.

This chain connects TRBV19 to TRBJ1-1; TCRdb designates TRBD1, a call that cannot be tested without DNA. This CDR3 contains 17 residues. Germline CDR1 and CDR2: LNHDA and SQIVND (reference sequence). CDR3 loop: CASSMQGWPVENTEAFF.

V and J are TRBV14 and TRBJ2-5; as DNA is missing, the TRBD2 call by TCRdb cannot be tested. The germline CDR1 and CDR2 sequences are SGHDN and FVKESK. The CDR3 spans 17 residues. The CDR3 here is CASSRAGLAEIGRGQYF.

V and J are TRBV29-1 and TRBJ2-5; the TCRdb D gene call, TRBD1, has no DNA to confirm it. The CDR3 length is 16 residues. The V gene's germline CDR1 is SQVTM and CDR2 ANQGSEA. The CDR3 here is CSAILPFPGTGETQYF.

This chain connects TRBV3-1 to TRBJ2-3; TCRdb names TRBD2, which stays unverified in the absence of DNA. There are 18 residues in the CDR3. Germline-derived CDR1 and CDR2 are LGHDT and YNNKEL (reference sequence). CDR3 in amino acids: CASSQNVPAGGVGDTQYF.

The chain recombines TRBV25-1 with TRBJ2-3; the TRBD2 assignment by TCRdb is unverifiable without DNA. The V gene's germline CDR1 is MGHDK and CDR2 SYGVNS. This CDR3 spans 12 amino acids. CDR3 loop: CASSLLWDTQYF.

The CDR3 spells CASSPGLAGAGETQYF. The V and J genes are TRBV18 and TRBJ2-5; TCRdb's D call of TRBD2 is untestable without DNA. Per germline, CDR1 KGHSH and CDR2 LQKENI. This CDR3 spans 16 amino acids. Based on the CDR3 plus reference TRBV18 and TRBJ2-5, the full variable domain is NAGVMQNPRHLVRRRGQEARLRCSPMKGHSHVYWYRQLPEEGLKFMVYLQKENIIDESGMPKERFSAEFPKEGPSILRIQQVVRGDSAAYFCASSPGLAGAGETQYFGPGTRLLVL.

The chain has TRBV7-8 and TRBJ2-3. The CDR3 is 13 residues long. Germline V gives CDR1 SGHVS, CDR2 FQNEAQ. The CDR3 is CASSLGFEGTQYF.

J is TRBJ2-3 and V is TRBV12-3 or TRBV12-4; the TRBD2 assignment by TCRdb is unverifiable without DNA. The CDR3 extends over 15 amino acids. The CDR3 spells CASSWGPSSTDTQYF.

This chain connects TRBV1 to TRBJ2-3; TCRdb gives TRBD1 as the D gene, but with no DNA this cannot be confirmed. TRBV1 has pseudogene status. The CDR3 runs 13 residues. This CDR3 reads CTSSQAREFTQYF.

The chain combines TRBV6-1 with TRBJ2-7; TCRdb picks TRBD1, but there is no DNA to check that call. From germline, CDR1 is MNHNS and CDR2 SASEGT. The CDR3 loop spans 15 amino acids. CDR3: CASRRVAGVEYEQYF.

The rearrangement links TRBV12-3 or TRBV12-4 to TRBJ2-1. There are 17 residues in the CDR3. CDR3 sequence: CASSLNGGSSSYNEQFF.

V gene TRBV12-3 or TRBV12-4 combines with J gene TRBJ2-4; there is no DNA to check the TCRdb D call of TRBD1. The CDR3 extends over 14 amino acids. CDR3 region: CASSPMGQQVIQYF.

The CDR3 protein is CSASHPMGVYEQYF. The genes are TRBV20-1 and TRBJ2-7; TCRdb calls TRBD1, which cannot be checked without DNA. The CDR3 contains 14 residues. The V gene's germline CDR1 is DFQATT and CDR2 SNEGSKA (reference sequence).

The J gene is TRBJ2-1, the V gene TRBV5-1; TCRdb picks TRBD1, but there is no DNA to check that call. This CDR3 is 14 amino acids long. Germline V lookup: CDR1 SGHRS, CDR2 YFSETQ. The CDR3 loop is CASSLGGGVNEQFF. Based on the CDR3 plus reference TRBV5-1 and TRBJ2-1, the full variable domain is KAGVTQTPRYLIKTRGQQVTLSCSPISGHRSVSWYQQTPGQGLQFLFEYFSETQRNKGNFPGRFSGRQFSNSRSEMNVSTLELGDSALYLCASSLGGGVNEQFFGPGTRLTVL.

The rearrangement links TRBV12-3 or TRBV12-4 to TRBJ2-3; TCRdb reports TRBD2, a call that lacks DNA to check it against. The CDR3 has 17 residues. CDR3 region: CASSLRLAGTSTDTQYF.